A single count supports the clone carrying this T cell receptor beta chain. Its target is unknown. Healthy adults negative for HIV, lacking recent acute infections or vaccinations, served as donors. This sample was taken from a study of shared clonotypes between healthy human individuals. Study-level points and caveats: On the whole, naive subsets had larger estimated richness than memory subsets had. The generation probabilities recorded for non-shared clonotypes fell below those of clonotypes shared by all four donors. Shared clonotypes: about 5.3% naive CD4, around 4% naive CD8, less than 2.5% memory CD4, about 0.41% memory CD8.

Data came from immunoSEQ multiplex PCR; TCRdb stores just in-frame clones and leaves some out. The data contain around 700,000 clones, about three quarters of them singletons. This sequence originates from a woman aged 30 to 39 in good health. The sequenced material came from memory CD4+ T cells sorted from blood. Specified subset: CD45RA-negative fraction.

In DNA, the CDR3 is TGTGCCAGCAGGGAGGGCGGAGGGCATGAAAAACTGTTTTTT. It encodes CASREGGGHEKLFF. The V and J genes are TRBV28 and TRBJ1-4; D is unclear. The V gene lost 6 bases and the J gene lost 6 bases, with 14 bases spanning the gap. The CDR3 is 14 amino acids. Germline CDR1 and CDR2: MDHEN and SYDVKM.